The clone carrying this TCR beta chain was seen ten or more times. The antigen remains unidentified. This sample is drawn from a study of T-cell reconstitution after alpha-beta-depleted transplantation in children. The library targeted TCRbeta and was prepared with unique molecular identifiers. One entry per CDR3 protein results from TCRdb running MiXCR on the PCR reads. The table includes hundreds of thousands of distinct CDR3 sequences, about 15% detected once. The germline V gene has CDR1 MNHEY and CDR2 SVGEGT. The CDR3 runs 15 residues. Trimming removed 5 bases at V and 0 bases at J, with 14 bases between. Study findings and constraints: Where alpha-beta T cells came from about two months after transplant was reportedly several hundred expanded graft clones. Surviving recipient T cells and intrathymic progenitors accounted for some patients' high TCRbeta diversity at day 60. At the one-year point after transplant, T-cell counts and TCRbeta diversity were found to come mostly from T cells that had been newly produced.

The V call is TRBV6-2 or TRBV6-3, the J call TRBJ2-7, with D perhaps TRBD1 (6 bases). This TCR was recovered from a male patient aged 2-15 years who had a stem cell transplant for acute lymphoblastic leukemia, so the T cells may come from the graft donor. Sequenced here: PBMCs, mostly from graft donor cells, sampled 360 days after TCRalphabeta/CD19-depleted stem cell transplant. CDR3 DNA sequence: TGTGCCAGCAGTCGTGCCGGGGACACCTCCTACGAGCAGTACTTC. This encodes CASSRAGDTSYEQYF.